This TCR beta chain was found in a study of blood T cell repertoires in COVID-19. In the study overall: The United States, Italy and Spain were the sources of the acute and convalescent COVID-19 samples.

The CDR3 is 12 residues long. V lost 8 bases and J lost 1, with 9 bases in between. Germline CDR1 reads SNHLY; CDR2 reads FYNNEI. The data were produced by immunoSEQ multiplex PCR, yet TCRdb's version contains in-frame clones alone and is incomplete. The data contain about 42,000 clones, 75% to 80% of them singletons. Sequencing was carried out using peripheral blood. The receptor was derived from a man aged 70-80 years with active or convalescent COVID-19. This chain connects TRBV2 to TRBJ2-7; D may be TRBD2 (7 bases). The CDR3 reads CASGRGSYEQYF. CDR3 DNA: TGTGCCAGCGGGAGGGGGTCCTACGAGCAGTACTTC.